This is a list of T cell receptor beta chains from one sample in a study of blood T cells in healthy people across ages. TCRdb redid the calling of the 5' RACE reads with MiXCR, one entry per CDR3 protein. Here the sample spans 550,000 to 600,000 distinct CDR3 sequences, 45% to 55% being singletons. The specimen was blood. Source of these receptors: a man older than 75 in good health. CDR3s include the opening cysteine and the closing phenylalanine or tryptophan. The D gene is left open where the match is weak. Part of the rows lack a size; the others show once, few, many or a class for expanded clones.

NA,NA,TRBJ2-7,TRBV5-6,CASSSGQRLPYEQYF,TGTGCCAGCAGCTCCGGACAGAGACTGCCCTACGAGCAGTACTTC
NA,NA,TRBJ2-3,TRBV20-1,CSASYVGGTDTQYF,TGCAGTGCTAGCTACGTCGGGGGCACAGATACGCAGTATTTT
NA,NA,TRBJ1-5,TRBV3-1,CASSQARLNQPQHF,TGTGCCAGCAGCCAAGCTCGACTAAATCAGCCCCAGCATTTT
NA,few,TRBJ2-1,TRBV5-1,CASSLVPRDEQFF,TGCGCCAGCAGCTTGGTACCACGGGATGAGCAGTTCTTC
TRBD2,NA,TRBJ2-1,TRBV20-1,CSARGGGGAYNEQFF,TGCAGTGCTAGGGGAGGCGGGGGGGCCTACAATGAGCAGTTCTTC
NA,few,TRBJ2-7,TRBV11-1,CASSLEYYEQYF,TGTGCCAGCAGCTTGGAATATTACGAGCAGTACTTC
NA,NA,TRBJ1-2,TRBV10-3,CAITADRNYGYTF,TGTGCCATCACCGCCGACAGGAACTATGGCTACACCTTC
TRBD1,NA,TRBJ1-1,TRBV29-1,CSARTGEYTEAFF,TGCAGCGCCCGGACAGGGGAGTACACTGAAGCTTTCTTT
TRBD2,NA,TRBJ2-2,TRBV7-2,CASSSDLAGGFTGELFF,TGTGCCAGCAGCTCCGATCTAGCGGGAGGTTTCACCGGGGAGCTGTTTTTT
TRBD1,NA,TRBJ2-5,TRBV28,CASSLGDRGLETQYF,TGTGCCAGCAGTTTAGGGGACAGGGGCTTAGAGACCCAGTACTTC
NA,many,TRBJ2-4,TRBV29-1,CSVQAVGKNIQYF,TGCAGCGTTCAAGCTGTGGGCAAAAACATTCAGTACTTC
NA,few,TRBJ2-3,TRBV10-3,CAISLVERTDTQYF,TGTGCCATCAGCCTAGTAGAACGCACAGATACGCAGTATTTT
NA,few,TRBJ2-1,TRBV20-1,CSASPFDPGRQFF,TGCAGTGCTAGCCCGTTTGACCCAGGGAGGCAGTTCTTC
TRBD2,NA,TRBJ2-1,TRBV7-3,CASSPNGLASNEQFF,TGTGCCAGCAGCCCTAATGGACTAGCCAGCAATGAGCAGTTCTTC
TRBD1,NA,TRBJ2-4,TRBV6-6,CASSHNTGVGAKNIQYF,TGTGCCAGCAGTCACAATACAGGGGTAGGGGCCAAAAACATTCAGTACTTC
NA,NA,TRBJ1-1,TRBV29-1,CSSGRGGTEAFF,TGCAGCTCCGGACGGGGGGGCACTGAAGCTTTCTTT
TRBD2,few,TRBJ2-3,TRBV29-1,CSVELAGGPDTQYF,TGCAGCGTTGAACTAGCGGGAGGGCCAGATACGCAGTATTTT
NA,few,TRBJ2-7,TRBV20-1,CSARSNRDGLWGEQYF,TGCAGTGCTAGATCAAACCGGGACGGCCTTTGGGGCGAGCAGTACTTC
NA,NA,TRBJ2-7,TRBV29-1,CSVVRGRCEQYF,TGCAGCGTTGTGCGGGGCCGGTGCGAGCAGTACTTC